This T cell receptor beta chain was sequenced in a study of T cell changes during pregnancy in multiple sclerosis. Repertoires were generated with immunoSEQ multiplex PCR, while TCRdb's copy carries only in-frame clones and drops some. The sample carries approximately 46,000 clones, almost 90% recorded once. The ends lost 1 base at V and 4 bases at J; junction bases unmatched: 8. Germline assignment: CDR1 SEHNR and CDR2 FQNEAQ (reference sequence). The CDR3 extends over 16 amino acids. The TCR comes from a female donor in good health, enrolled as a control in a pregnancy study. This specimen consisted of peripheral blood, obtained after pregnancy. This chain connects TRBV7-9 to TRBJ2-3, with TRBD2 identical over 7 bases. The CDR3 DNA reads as TGTGCCAGCAGCTTAGTTTCGGGACTAAACGCAGATACGCAGTATTTT. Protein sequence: CASSLVSGLNADTQYF.